The source of this T cell receptor (beta chain) is a study of cytomegalovirus exposure and HLA in healthy donors. Primers included in the PCR were 60 Vbeta and 13 Jbeta primers. Assay used: immunoSEQ multiplex PCR; TCRdb lists only in-frame clones, some missing. The table has about 150,000 clones, 73% seen once. Study outcomes and limitations: An analysis done earlier found most TCR beta V segments productive about 90% or about 30% of the time. Likely technical artifact: a cluster of highly shared sequence variants.

This clone has just one count. As yet, its antigen is unknown. The sequenced sample consisted of PBMCs. The sequence was collected from a woman aged 18-30 years in good health and CMV-seronegative.

CDR3 coding DNA: TGTGCCAGTAGCCCTGGGGGGAGCACTGAAGCTTTCTTT. It codes for CASSPGGSTEAFF. V gene TRBV19 combines with J gene TRBJ1-1, with D perhaps TRBD1 (5 bases). Deletions cut 6 bases from V and 4 bases from J, with 12 bases between. CDR1 and CDR2 (germline): LNHDA, SQIVND (reference sequence). The CDR3 extends over 13 amino acids.